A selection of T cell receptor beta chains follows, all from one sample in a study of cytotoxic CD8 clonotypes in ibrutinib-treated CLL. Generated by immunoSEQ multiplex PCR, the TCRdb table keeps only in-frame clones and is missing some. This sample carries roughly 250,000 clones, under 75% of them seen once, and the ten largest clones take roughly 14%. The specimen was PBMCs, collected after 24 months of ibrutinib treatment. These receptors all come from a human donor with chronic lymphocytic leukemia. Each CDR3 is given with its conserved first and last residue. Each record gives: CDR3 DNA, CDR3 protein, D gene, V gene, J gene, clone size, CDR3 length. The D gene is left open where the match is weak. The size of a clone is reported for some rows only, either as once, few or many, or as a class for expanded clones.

CDR3 DNA: TGTGCCAGCAGCGCATCCCCGGAGAAGGGGAGGCAAGAGACCCAGTACTTC
CDR3 protein: CASSASPEKGRQETQYF
D gene: NA
V gene: TRBV9
J gene: TRBJ2-5
clone size: NA
CDR3 length: 17

CDR3 DNA: TGTGCCAGCAGTTACGTTGGGGCTGGGGCCAACGTCCTGACTTTC
CDR3 protein: CASSYVGAGANVLTF
D gene: NA
V gene: TRBV6-6
J gene: TRBJ2-6
clone size: NA
CDR3 length: 15

CDR3 DNA: TGTGCCAGCAGTTCCAGACTAGCTAGAGACATTCAGTACTTC
CDR3 protein: CASSSRLARDIQYF
D gene: TRBD2
V gene: TRBV27
J gene: TRBJ2-4
clone size: few
CDR3 length: 14

CDR3 DNA: TGTGCCAGCAGTTTACGGGGTCTTGGGGGACAGTATTTT
CDR3 protein: CASSLRGLGGQYF
D gene: NA
V gene: TRBV28
J gene: TRBJ2-3
clone size: once
CDR3 length: 13

CDR3 DNA: TGTGCCAGCAGCTTAGATTTCGGTATGGGGGAAACGAAACAGCCCCAGCATTTT
CDR3 protein: CASSLDFGMGETKQPQHF
D gene: NA
V gene: TRBV7-9
J gene: TRBJ1-5
clone size: NA
CDR3 length: 18

CDR3 DNA: TGTGCCAGCAGTACTGAACCGAGCTCCTACAATGAGCAGTTCTTC
CDR3 protein: CASSTEPSSYNEQFF
D gene: NA
V gene: TRBV28
J gene: TRBJ2-1
clone size: NA
CDR3 length: 15

CDR3 DNA: TGTGCCAGCAGTTTCCCTACGGGAGATACAGATACGCAGTATTTT
CDR3 protein: CASSFPTGDTDTQYF
D gene: NA
V gene: TRBV6-5
J gene: TRBJ2-3
clone size: NA
CDR3 length: 15

CDR3 DNA: TGTGCCAGCAGCCAAGGGACCTCTCTTGCTGGCGAGCAGTACTTC
CDR3 protein: CASSQGTSLAGEQYF
D gene: NA
V gene: TRBV14
J gene: TRBJ2-7
clone size: NA
CDR3 length: 15

CDR3 DNA: TGTGCCAGCAGTGAAATTAATGAAGAGACCCAGTACTTC
CDR3 protein: CASSEINEETQYF
D gene: NA
V gene: TRBV25-1
J gene: TRBJ2-5
clone size: NA
CDR3 length: 13

CDR3 DNA: TGTGCCTGGCCTCGAACGAGGAACACTGAAGCTTTCTTT
CDR3 protein: CAWPRTRNTEAFF
D gene: NA
V gene: TRBV30
J gene: TRBJ1-1
clone size: NA
CDR3 length: 13